The 8 T cell receptor beta chains listed next were all sequenced from one sample in a study of control samples from healthy donors and cancer patients. TCRdb keeps only in-frame clones here, not all; method: immunoSEQ multiplex PCR. The sample shows fewer than 300,000 clones, around 79% of them seen only once. The material sequenced was PBMCs. These TCRs come from a woman aged 60-75 years with lung cancer.

The chain couples TRBV6-5 to TRBJ2-7, with a possible D match to TRBD1 (7 bases). Germline CDR1 is MNHEY and CDR2 is SVGAGI. Deletions cut 5 bases from V and 5 bases from J, with 13 bases between. The CDR3 extends over 13 amino acids. CDR3 sequence reads: CASSLQGGHEQYF. As DNA, the CDR3 is TGTGCCAGCAGTCTTCAGGGGGGCCACGAGCAGTACTTC.

V and J are TRBV2 and TRBJ1-1; D gene uncertain. CDR1 is SNHLY, CDR2 FYNNEI, per germline. V was shortened by 10 bases and J by 3 bases, with 18 bases between the two germline ends. This CDR3 has 14 amino acids. CDR3 in DNA: TGTGCCACCGTCCTCACAGTAGGATACACTGAAGCTTTCTTT. Residues: CATVLTVGYTEAFF.

The rearrangement uses TRBV7-9 and TRBJ1-6, with D perhaps TRBD1 (5 bases). The CDR3 runs to 16 residues. V was pared by 5 bases and J by 5 bases, with 16 bases between. The germline CDR1 and CDR2 sequences are SEHNR and FQNEAQ (reference sequence). The CDR3 protein is CASSQRDPGDNSPLHF. The DNA of the CDR3 is TGTGCCAGCAGCCAAAGGGACCCTGGGGATAATTCACCCCTCCACTTT.

The J gene is TRBJ1-4, the V gene TRBV12-3 or TRBV12-4; tentative D call: TRBD1 (6 bases). The CDR3 contains 13 residues. Deletions cut 3 bases from V and 9 bases from J, with 11 bases between. DNA for the CDR3: TGTGCCAGCAGTTTCGGGACAAGCCAAAAACTGTTTTTT. It is translated as CASSFGTSQKLFF.

This chain joins TRBV3-1 (or the pseudogene TRBV3-2) and TRBJ2-7, with D possibly being TRBD2 (6 bases). The CDR3 covers 12 residues. The V end lost 4 bases, the J end lost 6 bases, and 10 bases lay between the germline ends. CDR1 and CDR2 (germline): LGHDT, YNNKEL (reference sequence). CDR3 amino acids: CASSPSTSEQYF. CDR3 sequence (DNA): TGTGCCAGCAGCCCCTCGACTAGCGAGCAGTACTTC.

The chain recombines TRBV10-2 with TRBJ2-5; 8 bases are a match to TRBD1. Germline assignment: CDR1 WSHSY and CDR2 SAAADI. The V and J ends lost 2 bases and 5 bases, in that order; junction bases with no gene match: 7. There are 15 residues in the CDR3. The CDR3 loop reads CASSERDRSWETQYF. The CDR3 bases are TGCGCCAGCAGTGAGCGGGACAGGTCCTGGGAGACCCAGTACTTC.

This clone is a singleton in its sample. V gene TRBV5-5 combines with J gene TRBJ1-2; D call uncertain. Trimming took 3 bases from V and 3 from J, leaving 9 bases between them. Germline CDR1 reads SGHKS; CDR2 reads YYEKEE (reference sequence). This CDR3 comprises 13 residues. In nucleotides, the CDR3 is TGTGCCAGCAGCTCGCAGCTGGACTATGGCTACACCTTC. This sequence encodes CASSSQLDYGYTF. The full variable domain, in which reference TRBV5-5 and TRBJ1-2 provide the parts outside the CDR3, is DAGVTQSPTHLIKTRGQQVTLRCSPISGHKSVSWYQQVLGQGPQFIFQYYEKEERGRGNFPDRFSARQFPNYSSELNVNALLLGDSALYLCASSSQLDYGYTFGSGTRLTVV.

The chain has TRBV19 and TRBJ2-1; the D is unclear. This CDR3 has 13 amino acids. V lost 9 bases and J 0 bases, leaving 9 bases between the germline ends. Germline V gene lookup returns CDR1 LNHDA and CDR2 SQIVND (reference sequence). The CDR3 nucleotides are TGTGCCAGCAGTTTTAGCTCCTACAATGAGCAGTTCTTC. Translated, it gives CASSFSSYNEQFF.